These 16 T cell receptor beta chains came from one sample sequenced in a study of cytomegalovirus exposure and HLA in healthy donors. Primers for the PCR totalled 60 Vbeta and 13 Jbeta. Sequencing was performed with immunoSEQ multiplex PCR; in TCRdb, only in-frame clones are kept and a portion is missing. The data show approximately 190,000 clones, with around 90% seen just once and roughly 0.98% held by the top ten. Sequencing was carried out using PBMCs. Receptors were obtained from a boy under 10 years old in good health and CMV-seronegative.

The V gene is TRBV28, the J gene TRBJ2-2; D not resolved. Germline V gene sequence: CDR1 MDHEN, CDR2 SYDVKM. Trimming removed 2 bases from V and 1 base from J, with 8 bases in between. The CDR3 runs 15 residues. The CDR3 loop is CASSLGSGNTGELFF. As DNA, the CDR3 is TGTGCCAGCAGTTTAGGATCGGGGAACACCGGGGAGCTGTTTTTT.

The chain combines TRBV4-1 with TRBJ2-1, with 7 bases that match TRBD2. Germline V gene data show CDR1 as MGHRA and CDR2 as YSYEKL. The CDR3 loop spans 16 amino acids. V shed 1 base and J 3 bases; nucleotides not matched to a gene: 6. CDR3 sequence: CASSQVLGGGYNEQFF. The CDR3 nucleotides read TGCGCCAGCAGCCAAGTGCTCGGCGGGGGCTACAATGAGCAGTTCTTC.

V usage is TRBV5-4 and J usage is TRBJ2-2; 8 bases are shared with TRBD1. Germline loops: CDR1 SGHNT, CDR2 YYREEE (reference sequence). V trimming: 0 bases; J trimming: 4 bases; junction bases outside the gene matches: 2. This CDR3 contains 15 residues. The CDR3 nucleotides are TGTGCCAGCAGCTTGGGACAGGGGATCACCGGGGAGCTGTTTTTT. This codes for CASSLGQGITGELFF.

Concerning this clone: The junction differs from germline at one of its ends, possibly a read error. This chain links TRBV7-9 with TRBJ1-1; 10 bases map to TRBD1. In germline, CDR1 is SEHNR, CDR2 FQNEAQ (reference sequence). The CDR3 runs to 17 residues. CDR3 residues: CSSRTVATGGAKSEAFF. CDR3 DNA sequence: TGTTCCAGCAGAACCGTCGCGACAGGGGGCGCAAAGTCTGAAGCTTTCTTT.

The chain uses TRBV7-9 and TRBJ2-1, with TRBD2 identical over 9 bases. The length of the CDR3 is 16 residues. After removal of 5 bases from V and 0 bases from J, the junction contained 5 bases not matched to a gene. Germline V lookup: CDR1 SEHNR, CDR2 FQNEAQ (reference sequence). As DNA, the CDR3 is TGTGCCAGCAGCGATCTTAGCGGGAGCTCCTACAATGAGCAGTTCTTC. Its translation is CASSDLSGSSYNEQFF.

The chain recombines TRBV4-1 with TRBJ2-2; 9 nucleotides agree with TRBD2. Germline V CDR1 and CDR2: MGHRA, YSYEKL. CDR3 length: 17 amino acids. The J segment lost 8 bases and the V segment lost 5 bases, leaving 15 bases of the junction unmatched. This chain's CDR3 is CASSIILQLAGSGELFF. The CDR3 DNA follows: TGCGCCAGCAGCATTATTCTCCAACTAGCGGGCTCTGGGGAGCTGTTTTTT.

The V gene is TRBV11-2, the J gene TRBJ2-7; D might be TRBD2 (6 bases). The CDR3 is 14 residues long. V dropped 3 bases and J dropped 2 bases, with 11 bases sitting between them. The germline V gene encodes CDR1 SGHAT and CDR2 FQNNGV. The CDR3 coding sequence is TGTGCCAGCAGCTTGGCGGGACCCACCTACGAGCAGTACTTC. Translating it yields CASSLAGPTYEQYF.

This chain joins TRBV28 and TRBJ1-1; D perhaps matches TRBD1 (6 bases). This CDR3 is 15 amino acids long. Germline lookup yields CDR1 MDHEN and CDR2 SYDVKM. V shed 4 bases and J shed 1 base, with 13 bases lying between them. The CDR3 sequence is CASSSSGEGNTEAFF. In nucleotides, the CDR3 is TGTGCCAGCAGTTCATCAGGGGAGGGGAACACTGAAGCTTTCTTT.

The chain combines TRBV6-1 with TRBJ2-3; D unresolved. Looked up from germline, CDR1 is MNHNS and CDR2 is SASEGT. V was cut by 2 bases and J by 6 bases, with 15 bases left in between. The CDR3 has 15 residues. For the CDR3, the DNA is TGTGCCAGCAGTGAATTTTACAGATTCTATGATACGCAGTATTTT. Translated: CASSEFYRFYDTQYF.

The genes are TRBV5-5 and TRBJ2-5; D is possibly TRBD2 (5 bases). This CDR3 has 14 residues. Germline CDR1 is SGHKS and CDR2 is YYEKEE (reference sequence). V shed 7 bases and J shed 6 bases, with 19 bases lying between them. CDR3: CASGSAEFVKTQYF. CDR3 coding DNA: TGTGCCAGCGGGAGTGCCGAGTTTGTTAAGACCCAGTACTTC.

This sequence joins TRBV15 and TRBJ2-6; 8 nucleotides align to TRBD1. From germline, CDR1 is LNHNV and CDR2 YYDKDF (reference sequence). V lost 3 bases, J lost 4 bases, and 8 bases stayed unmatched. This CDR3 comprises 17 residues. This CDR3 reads CATSSQGAAWGANVLTF. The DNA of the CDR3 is TGTGCCACCAGCAGTCAGGGGGCAGCCTGGGGGGCCAACGTCCTGACTTTC.

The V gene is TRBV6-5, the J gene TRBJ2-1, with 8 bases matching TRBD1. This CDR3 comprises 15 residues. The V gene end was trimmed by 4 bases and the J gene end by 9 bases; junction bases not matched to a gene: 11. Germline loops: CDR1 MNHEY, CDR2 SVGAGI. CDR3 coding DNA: TGTGCCAGCAGTTCCTCAGTTACAGGGGGTGGTGAGCAGTTCTTC. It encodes CASSSSVTGGGEQFF.

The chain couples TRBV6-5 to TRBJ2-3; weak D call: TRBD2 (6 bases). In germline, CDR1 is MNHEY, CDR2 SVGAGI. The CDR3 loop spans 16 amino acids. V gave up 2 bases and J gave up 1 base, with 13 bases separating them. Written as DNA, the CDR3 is TGTGCCAGCAGTTACCTTCTTAGCGGAGGCACAGATACGCAGTATTTT. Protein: CASSYLLSGGTDTQYF.

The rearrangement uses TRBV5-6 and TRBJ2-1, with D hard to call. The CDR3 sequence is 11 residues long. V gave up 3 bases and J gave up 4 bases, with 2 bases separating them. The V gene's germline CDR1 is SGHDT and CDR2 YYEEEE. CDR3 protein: CASSSYNEQFF. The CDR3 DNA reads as TGTGCCAGCAGCTCGTACAATGAGCAGTTCTTC.

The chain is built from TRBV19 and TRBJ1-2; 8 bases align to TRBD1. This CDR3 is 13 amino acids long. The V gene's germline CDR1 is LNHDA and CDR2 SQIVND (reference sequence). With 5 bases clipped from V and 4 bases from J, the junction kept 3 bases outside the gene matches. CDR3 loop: CASSSGQAYGYTF. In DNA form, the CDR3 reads TGTGCCAGTAGTTCGGGACAGGCCTATGGCTACACCTTC.

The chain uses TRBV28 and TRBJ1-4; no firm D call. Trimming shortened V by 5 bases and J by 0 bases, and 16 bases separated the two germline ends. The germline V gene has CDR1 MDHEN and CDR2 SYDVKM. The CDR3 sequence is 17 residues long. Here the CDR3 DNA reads TGTGCCAGCAGTCTCTCCATTGTGGGAGCAACTAATGAAAAACTGTTTTTT. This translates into CASSLSIVGATNEKLFF.